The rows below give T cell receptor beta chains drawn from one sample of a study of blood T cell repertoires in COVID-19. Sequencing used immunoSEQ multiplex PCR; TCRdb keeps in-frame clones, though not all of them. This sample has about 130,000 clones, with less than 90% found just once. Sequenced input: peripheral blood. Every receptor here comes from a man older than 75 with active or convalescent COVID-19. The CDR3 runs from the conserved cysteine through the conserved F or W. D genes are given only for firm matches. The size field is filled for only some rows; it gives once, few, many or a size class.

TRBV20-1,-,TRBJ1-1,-,CSASTGSPLDTEAFF,TGCAGTGCTAGTACAGGGTCCCCCTTGGACACTGAAGCTTTCTTT
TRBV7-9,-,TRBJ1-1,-,CASSRNTGLNTEAFF,TGTGCCAGCAGCCGAAATACAGGGTTGAACACTGAAGCTTTCTTT
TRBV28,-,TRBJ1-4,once,CASSGSGTTNEKLFF,TGTGCCAGCAGTGGATCAGGGACAACTAATGAAAAACTGTTTTTT
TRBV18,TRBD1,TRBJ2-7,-,CASSNRGSYEQYF,TGTGCCAGCTCGAACAGGGGGTCCTACGAGCAGTACTTC
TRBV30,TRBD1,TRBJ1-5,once,CAWSPSRGPYSNQPQHF,TGTGCCTGGAGCCCAAGCAGGGGGCCGTATAGCAATCAGCCCCAGCATTTT
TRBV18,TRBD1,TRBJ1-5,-,CASSTGGGQPQHF,TGTGCCAGCTCCACAGGGGGCGGTCAGCCCCAGCATTTT
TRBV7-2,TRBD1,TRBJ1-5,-,CASSGRTGRNQPQHF,TGTGCCAGCAGCGGGCGGACAGGGAGGAATCAGCCCCAGCATTTT
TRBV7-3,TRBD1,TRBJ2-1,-,CASSAQTGALYNEQFF,TGTGCCAGCAGCGCCCAGACAGGGGCGCTCTACAATGAGCAGTTCTTC
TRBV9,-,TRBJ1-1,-,CASSVEGRGTEAFF,TGTGCCAGCAGCGTAGAGGGCAGGGGCACTGAAGCTTTCTTT
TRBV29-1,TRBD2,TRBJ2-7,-,CSVHRGSGYEQYF,TGCAGCGTTCATCGCGGGAGTGGGTACGAGCAGTACTTC
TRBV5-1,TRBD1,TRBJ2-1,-,CASSPDPRDSYNEQFF,TGCGCCAGCAGCCCGGACCCCCGGGACAGCTACAATGAGCAGTTCTTC
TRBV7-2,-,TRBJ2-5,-,CASSLDHRTQETQYF,TGTGCCAGCAGCTTAGATCACAGGACCCAAGAGACCCAGTACTTC
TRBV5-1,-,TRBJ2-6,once,CASSLGEISSGANVLTF,TGCGCCAGCAGCCTAGGGGAAATTAGCTCTGGGGCCAACGTCCTGACTTTC
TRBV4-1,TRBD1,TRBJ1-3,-,CASSPPGRGGNTIYF,TGCGCCAGCAGCCCCCCCGGCAGGGGGGGAAACACCATATATTTT
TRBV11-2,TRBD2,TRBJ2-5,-,CASSPGTSMETQYF,TGTGCCAGCAGTCCGGGGACTAGCATGGAGACCCAGTACTTC
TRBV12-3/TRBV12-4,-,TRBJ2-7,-,CASSLLDEQYF,TGTGCCAGCAGTTTGTTAGACGAGCAGTACTTC
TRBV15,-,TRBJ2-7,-,CATSTWRGPTPGVRYF,TGTGCCACCAGCACTTGGAGGGGGCCGACGCCAGGGGTTCGGTACTTC
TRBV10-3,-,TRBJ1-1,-,CAISDVVNTEAFF,TGTGCCATCAGTGACGTCGTGAACACTGAAGCTTTCTTT
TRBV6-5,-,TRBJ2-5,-,CASTEGHPQETQYF,TGTGCCAGCACGGAGGGGCACCCTCAAGAGACCCAGTACTTC
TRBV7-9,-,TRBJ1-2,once,CASSLGDLRRGNYGYTF,TGTGCCAGCAGCTTAGGGGACCTAAGAAGGGGGAACTATGGCTACACCTTC
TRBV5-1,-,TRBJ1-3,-,CASSLDRGPGQGNTIYF,TGCGCCAGCAGCTTGGATAGAGGTCCAGGGCAAGGAAACACCATATATTTT
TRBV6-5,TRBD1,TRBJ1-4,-,CASSDRGGEKLFF,TGTGCCAGCAGCGACAGGGGAGGGGAAAAACTGTTTTTT
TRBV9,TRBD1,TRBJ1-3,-,CASTGTGTGNTIYF,TGTGCCAGCACGGGGACAGGGACTGGAAACACCATATATTTT
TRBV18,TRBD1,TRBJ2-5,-,CASSPLTGPQETQYF,TGTGCCAGCTCACCATTGACAGGGCCCCAAGAGACCCAGTACTTC
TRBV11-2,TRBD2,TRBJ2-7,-,CASTRPGGSSSYEQYF,TGTGCCAGCACCCGACCGGGGGGGTCAAGCTCCTACGAGCAGTACTTC
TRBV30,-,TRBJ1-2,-,CAWSYRGSYGYTF,TGTGCCTGGAGTTACAGAGGGTCTTACGGCTACACCTTC
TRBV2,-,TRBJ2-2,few,CASGTSTDTGELFF,TGTGCCAGCGGCACTAGCACCGATACCGGGGAGCTGTTTTTT
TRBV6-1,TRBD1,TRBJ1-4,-,CASSEKLGRGREKLFF,TGTGCCAGCAGTGAAAAATTGGGCAGGGGGCGCGAAAAACTGTTTTTT
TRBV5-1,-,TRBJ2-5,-,CATSRRGSQETQYF,TGCGCCACCTCGAGGAGGGGTTCCCAAGAGACCCAGTACTTC
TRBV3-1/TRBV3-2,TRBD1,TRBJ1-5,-,CASGTGSQPQHF,TGTGCCAGCGGGACAGGGAGCCAGCCCCAGCATTTT
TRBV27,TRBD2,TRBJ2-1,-,CASSLTGQGSGRVSYNEQFF,TGTGCCAGCAGTTTAACGGGGCAGGGTAGCGGGAGGGTCTCCTACAATGAGCAGTTCTTC
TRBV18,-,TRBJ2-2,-,CASSFRWEVTGELFF,TGTGCCAGCTCTTTTCGATGGGAGGTCACCGGGGAGCTGTTTTTT
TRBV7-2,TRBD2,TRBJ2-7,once,CASSLDPSGKGYEQYF,TGTGCCAGCAGCTTAGATCCTAGCGGGAAGGGCTACGAGCAGTACTTC
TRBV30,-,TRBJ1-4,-,CAWSWGGAEKLFF,TGTGCCTGGAGTTGGGGGGGAGCTGAAAAACTGTTTTTT
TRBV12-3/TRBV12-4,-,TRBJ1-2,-,CASSQTPGDGYTF,TGTGCCAGCAGTCAAACCCCCGGTGATGGCTACACCTTC
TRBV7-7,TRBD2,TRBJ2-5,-,CASSLGTSDAETQYF,TGTGCCAGCAGCTTAGGGACTAGCGACGCAGAGACCCAGTACTTC
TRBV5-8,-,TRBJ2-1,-,CASSFALASYYNEQFF,TGTGCCAGCAGCTTTGCCCTAGCGTCCTACTACAATGAGCAGTTCTTC
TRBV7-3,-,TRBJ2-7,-,CASSRTAGSSYEQYF,TGTGCCAGCAGCCGCACAGCGGGCAGCTCCTACGAGCAGTACTTC
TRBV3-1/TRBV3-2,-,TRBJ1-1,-,CASSQGVRANTEAFF,TGTGCCAGCAGCCAAGGTGTCAGGGCTAACACTGAAGCTTTCTTT
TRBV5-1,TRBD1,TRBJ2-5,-,CASSFGTDQETQYF,TGCGCCAGCAGCTTCGGGACAGACCAAGAGACCCAGTACTTC